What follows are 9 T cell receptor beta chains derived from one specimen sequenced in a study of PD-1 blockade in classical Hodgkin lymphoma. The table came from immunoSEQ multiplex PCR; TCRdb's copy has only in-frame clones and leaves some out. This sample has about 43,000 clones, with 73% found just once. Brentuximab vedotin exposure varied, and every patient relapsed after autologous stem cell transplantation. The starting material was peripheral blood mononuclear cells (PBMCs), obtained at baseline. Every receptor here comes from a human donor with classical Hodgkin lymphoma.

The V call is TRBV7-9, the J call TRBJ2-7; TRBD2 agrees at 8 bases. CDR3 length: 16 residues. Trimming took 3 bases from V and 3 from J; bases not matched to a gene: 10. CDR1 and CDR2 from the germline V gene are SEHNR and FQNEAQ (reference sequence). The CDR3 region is CASSFRGLGNNYEQYF. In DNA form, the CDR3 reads TGTGCCAGCAGCTTTAGGGGACTAGGAAACAACTACGAGCAGTACTTC.

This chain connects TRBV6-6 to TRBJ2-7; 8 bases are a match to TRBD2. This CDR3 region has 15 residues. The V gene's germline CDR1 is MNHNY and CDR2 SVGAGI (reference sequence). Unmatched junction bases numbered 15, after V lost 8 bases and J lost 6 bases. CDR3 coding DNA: TGTGCCAGCCGTGGCGAGGGACTAGGGAGAGGCGAGCAGTACTTC. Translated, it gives CASRGEGLGRGEQYF.

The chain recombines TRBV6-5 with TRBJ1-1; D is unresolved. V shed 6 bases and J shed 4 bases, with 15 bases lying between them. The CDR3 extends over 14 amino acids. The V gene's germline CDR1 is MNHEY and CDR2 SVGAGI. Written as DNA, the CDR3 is TGTGCCAGCAGGAACGTAGGACTGGCCACTGAAGCTTTCTTT. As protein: CASRNVGLATEAFF.

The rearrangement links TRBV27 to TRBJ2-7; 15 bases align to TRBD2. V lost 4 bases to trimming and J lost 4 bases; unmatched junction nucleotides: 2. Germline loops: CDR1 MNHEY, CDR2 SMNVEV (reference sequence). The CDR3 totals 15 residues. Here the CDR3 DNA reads TGTGCCAGCAGTTCGGGACTAGCGGGAGGTTACGAGCAGTACTTC. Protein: CASSSGLAGGYEQYF.

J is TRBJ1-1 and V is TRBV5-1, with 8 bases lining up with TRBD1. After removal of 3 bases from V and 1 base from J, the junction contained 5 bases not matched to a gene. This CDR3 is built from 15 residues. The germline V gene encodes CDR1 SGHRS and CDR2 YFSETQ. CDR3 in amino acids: CASSWDGTGNTEAFF. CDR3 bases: TGCGCCAGCAGCTGGGACGGGACAGGGAACACTGAAGCTTTCTTT. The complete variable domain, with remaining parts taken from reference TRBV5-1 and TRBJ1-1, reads KAGVTQTPRYLIKTRGQQVTLSCSPISGHRSVSWYQQTPGQGLQFLFEYFSETQRNKGNFPGRFSGRQFSNSRSEMNVSTLELGDSALYLCASSWDGTGNTEAFFGQGTRLTVV.

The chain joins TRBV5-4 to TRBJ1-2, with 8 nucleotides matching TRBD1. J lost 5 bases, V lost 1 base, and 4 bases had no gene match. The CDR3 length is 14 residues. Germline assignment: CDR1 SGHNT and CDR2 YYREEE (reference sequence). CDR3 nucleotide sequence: TGTGCCAGCAGCTTGCAGGGGGCGCAATATGGCTACACCTTC. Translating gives CASSLQGAQYGYTF.

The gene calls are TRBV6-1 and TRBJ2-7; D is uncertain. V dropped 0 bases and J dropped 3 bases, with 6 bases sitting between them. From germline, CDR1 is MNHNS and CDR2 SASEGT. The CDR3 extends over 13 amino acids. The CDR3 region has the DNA TGTGCCAGCAGTGAAGCGCTCAACTACGAGCAGTACTTC. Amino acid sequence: CASSEALNYEQYF.

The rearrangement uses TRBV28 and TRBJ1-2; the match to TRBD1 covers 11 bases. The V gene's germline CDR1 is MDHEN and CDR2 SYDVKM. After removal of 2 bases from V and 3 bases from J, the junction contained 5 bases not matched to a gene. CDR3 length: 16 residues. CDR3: CASSLRGTGGYYGYTF. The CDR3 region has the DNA TGTGCCAGCAGTTTAAGAGGGACAGGGGGGTACTATGGCTACACCTTC.

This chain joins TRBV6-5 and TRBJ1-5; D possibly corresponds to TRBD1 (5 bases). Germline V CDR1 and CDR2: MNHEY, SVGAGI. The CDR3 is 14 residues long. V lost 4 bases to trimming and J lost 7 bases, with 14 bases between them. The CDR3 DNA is TGTGCCAGCAGTTTGGAACCGGGGGAACAGCCCCAGCATTTT. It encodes CASSLEPGEQPQHF.